The clone carrying this T cell receptor (beta chain) has ten or more counts. Its target is not known. The sample comes from a study of response to subunit inactivated influenza vaccine. Study results and limitations: There was a suggestion from the authors that each seasonal influenza vaccination recruits few new T cells.

TCRdb redid the calling of the RT-PCR reads with MiXCR, one entry per CDR3 protein. This table has a few hundred thousand distinct CDR3 sequences, around a fifth appearing once. The CDR3 is 12 residues long. V was trimmed by 3 bases and J by 4 bases, leaving 9 bases between them. The germline gives CDR1 SQVTM, CDR2 ANQGSEA. The receptor's source is a man aged 50-75 years who received an inactivated influenza vaccine. The chain joins TRBV29-1 to TRBJ1-2, with D perhaps TRBD1 (5 bases). Sample: PBMCs from blood, taken roughly 20 months after vaccination. In DNA, the CDR3 is TGCAGCGTTGAGGGGGATCTCTATGGCTACACCTTC. It yields the protein CSVEGDLYGYTF.